This T cell receptor beta chain was sequenced during a study of T cell responses to AZD1222 COVID-19 vaccine. Study-wide results and limits: Close to half of all spike-specific TCRs reportedly target regions of the variants that are unmutated.

This clone was picked up one time. Its specificity is not known. The data were produced by immunoSEQ multiplex PCR, yet TCRdb's version contains in-frame clones alone and is incomplete. The sample records 150,000 or so clones, 89% being singletons. Sequenced here: peripheral blood, sampled on day 0 of AZD1222 vaccination. The sequence came from an adult in good health.

CDR3: CASSLDAVLLLHRELFF. CDR3 bases: TGTGCCAGCAGCTTAGATGCGGTCTTACTACTTCACCGGGAGCTGTTTTTT. The V gene is TRBV11-2, the J gene TRBJ2-2; no firm D call. Trimming left V 0 bases short and J 9 bases short, with 20 bases between. This CDR3 comprises 17 residues. Germline V gene data show CDR1 as SGHAT and CDR2 as FQNNGV.